These 25 T cell receptor beta chains came from one sample sequenced in a study of long-term antiretroviral therapy in people with HIV. Running of the v3.0 immunoSEQ assay took place at survey level. Libraries were prepared by immunoSEQ multiplex PCR; TCRdb keeps only in-frame clonotypes and omits some of them. The data hold fewer than 20,000 clones, with roughly 80% observed a single time. The starting material was unsorted PBMCs, obtained 0.6 years after starting antiretroviral therapy. The receptor set was obtained from a woman younger than 30 with HIV.

V usage is TRBV10-1 and J usage is TRBJ1-1; D gene ambiguous. Trimming cost V 1 base and J 1 base, with 10 bases left between them. The CDR3 extends over 15 amino acids. CDR1 WNHNN and CDR2 SYGVQD come from the germline V gene (reference sequence). In nucleotides, the CDR3 is TGCGCCAGCAGTGAGTGGCGTGGCTGGAACACTGAAGCTTTCTTT. Translated, it gives CASSEWRGWNTEAFF.

This clone has only a few counts. The J gene is TRBJ1-6, the V gene TRBV7-2; D ambiguous. Trimming stripped 1 base from V and 5 bases from J, with 12 bases between. CDR3 length equals 16 residues. CDR1 is SGHTA and CDR2 is FQGNSA in the germline V gene. The CDR3 DNA reads as TGTGCCAGCAGCTTAGTGGCGGGGTCCGATAATTCACCCCTCCACTTT. Encoded protein: CASSLVAGSDNSPLHF. Full variable domain (remainder filled in from reference TRBV7-2 and TRBJ1-6): GAGVSQSPSNKVTEKGKDVELRCDPISGHTALYWYRQSLGQGLEFLIYFQGNSAPDKSGLPSDRFSAERTGGSVSTLTIQRTQQEDSAVYLCASSLVAGSDNSPLHFGNGTRLTVT.

The rearrangement joins TRBV6-5 to TRBJ2-5; a possible D gene is TRBD1 (6 bases). TRBJ2-7 matches the DNA end more closely, so the J call is doubtful. The length of the CDR3 is 13 residues. Germline CDR1 is MNHEY and CDR2 is SVGAGI. In nucleotides, the CDR3 is TGTGCCAGCGGCCTCAGGGGCCAGCACGAGCAGTACTTC. Its protein product is CASGLRGQHEQYF.

DNA for the CDR3: TGTGCCATCAGTGGGGGGACTAGCGGGAGTTTCTACGAGCAGTACTTC. This gives the protein CAISGGTSGSFYEQYF. The chain has TRBV10-3 and TRBJ2-7; 14 nucleotides match TRBD2. Germline V gene data show CDR1 as ENHRY and CDR2 as SYGVKD. The J segment lost 3 bases and the V segment lost 4 bases, leaving 5 bases of the junction unmatched. The CDR3 sequence is 16 residues long.

J is TRBJ2-1 and V is TRBV7-3, with 7 bases lining up with TRBD2. Germline V gene lookup returns CDR1 SGHTA and CDR2 FQGTGA. The V gene end was trimmed by 1 base and the J gene end by 9 bases; junction bases not matched to a gene: 6. The length of the CDR3 is 14 residues. CDR3: CASSLSAGAIEQFF. For the CDR3, the DNA is TGTGCCAGCAGCTTAAGCGCGGGAGCGATTGAGCAGTTCTTC.

V is TRBV2 and J is TRBJ2-3; D remains unclear. The CDR3 is 11 residues long. The germline V gene encodes CDR1 SNHLY and CDR2 FYNNEI. V lost 8 bases to trimming and J lost 5 bases, with 8 bases between them. The CDR3 nucleotides are TGTGCCAGCTCAATACGAGATACGCAGTATTTT. It encodes CASSIRDTQYF.

The V call is TRBV7-2, the J call TRBJ2-7; possibly TRBD2 for D (6 bases). The V end was cut by 1 base, the J end by 6 bases, with 13 bases between. This CDR3 is built from 14 residues. Germline loops: CDR1 SGHTA, CDR2 FQGNSA. The CDR3 coding sequence is TGTGCCAGCAGCTTAGATGGGGACTCGGTCGAGCAGTACTTC. This encodes CASSLDGDSVEQYF.

The rearrangement joins TRBV11-2 to TRBJ1-2; a possible D gene is TRBD1 (5 bases). Trimming took 3 bases from V and 1 from J, leaving 6 bases between them. The CDR3 has 13 amino acids. Germline V CDR1 and CDR2: SGHAT, FQNNGV. CDR3 residues: CASSLGLNYGYTF. In DNA, the CDR3 is TGTGCCAGCAGCTTGGGGCTTAACTATGGCTACACCTTC.

This chain uses TRBV7-3 with TRBJ2-6; D is possibly TRBD1 or TRBD2 (5 bases each). V was cut by 2 bases and J by 0 bases, with 5 bases left in between. CDR3 length: 15 residues. Germline V gives CDR1 SGHTA, CDR2 FQGTGA. The CDR3, as DNA: TGTGCCAGCAGCTTAGGGGGCTCTGGGGCCAACGTCCTGACTTTC. Translating gives CASSLGGSGANVLTF.

This chain connects TRBV2 to TRBJ2-2, with D maybe TRBD1 (5 bases). Per the germline V gene, CDR1 is SNHLY and CDR2 is FYNNEI. The CDR3 runs to 14 residues. V lost 0 bases, J lost 9 bases, and 11 bases lay in between. CDR3 amino acids: CASSEAKGIRELFF. As DNA, the CDR3 is TGTGCCAGCAGTGAAGCGAAGGGGATCCGGGAGCTGTTTTTT.

V and J are TRBV7-3 and TRBJ2-2; D might be TRBD1 or TRBD2, each matching 5 bases. The germline V gene encodes CDR1 SGHTA and CDR2 FQGTGA. The V end lost 5 bases, the J end lost 6 bases, and 13 bases lay between the germline ends. The CDR3 runs 14 residues. The CDR3 DNA reads TGTGCCAGCAGCGGGACCGCTGGCGCCGGGGAGCTGTTTTTT. Translation: CASSGTAGAGELFF.

The chain is built from TRBV7-2 and TRBJ2-7; TRBD2 is a possible D gene (6 bases). Between the trimmed V and J ends, which lost 1 base and 4 bases, there was a span of 14 bases. The germline gives CDR1 SGHTA, CDR2 FQGNSA. The CDR3 length is 15 residues. Here the CDR3 reads CASSLGHGTPYEQYF. CDR3 in DNA: TGTGCCAGCAGCTTAGGGCACGGGACTCCGTACGAGCAGTACTTC.

The chain uses TRBV4-3 and TRBJ1-2, with D unresolved. CDR3 size: 15 residues. Per germline, CDR1 LGHNA and CDR2 YSLEER. V lost 0 bases to trimming and J lost 4 bases, with 12 bases between them. The CDR3 DNA sequence: TGCGCCAGCAGCCAAGATTTGAACAGCCCCTATGGCTACACCTTC. It translates to CASSQDLNSPYGYTF.

The chain has TRBV29-1 and TRBJ2-5; 10 nucleotides line up with TRBD1. Germline V gene sequence: CDR1 SQVTM, CDR2 ANQGSEA. CDR3 length: 12 amino acids. J lost 7 bases, V lost 7 bases, and 6 bases had no gene match. The CDR3 reads CSASDRGVTQYF. The DNA of the CDR3 is TGCAGCGCCTCGGACAGGGGGGTGACCCAGTACTTC.

A single count supports this clone. The chain employs TRBV19 and TRBJ1-5; D not certain. CDR3 length: 14 residues. V was cut by 2 bases and J by 6 bases, with 11 bases left in between. CDR1 LNHDA and CDR2 SQIVND come from the germline V gene (reference sequence). The CDR3 coding sequence is TGTGCCAGTAGTATAACGCCGGTTGGTCAGCCCCAGCATTTT. Translated, it gives CASSITPVGQPQHF. Supplemented by reference TRBV19 and TRBJ1-5, the full variable domain reads DGGITQSPKYLFRKEGQNVTLSCEQNLNHDAMYWYRQDPGQGLRLIYYSQIVNDFQKGDIAEGYSVSREKKESFPLTVTSAQKNPTAFYLCASSITPVGQPQHFGDGTRLSIL.

The chain combines TRBV7-9 with TRBJ1-4; D remains ambiguous. Per the germline V gene, CDR1 is SEHNR and CDR2 is FQNEAQ (reference sequence). With 1 base removed from V and 2 bases from J, the gap between germline ends came to 5 bases. The CDR3 contains 14 residues. The CDR3 protein is CASSLGGTNEKLFF. Here the CDR3 DNA reads TGTGCCAGCAGCTTAGGAGGGACTAATGAAAAACTGTTTTTT.

In DNA form, the CDR3 reads TGTGCCAGCAGTTTTCAGGGAGGGGGCACAGATACGCAGTATTTT. Protein product: CASSFQGGGTDTQYF. The chain is built from TRBV28 and TRBJ2-3; TRBD2 aligns across 7 bases. The V and J ends lost 3 bases and 1 base, in that order; junction bases with no gene match: 4. The germline V gene has CDR1 MDHEN and CDR2 SYDVKM. The CDR3 is 15 residues long.

The J gene is TRBJ1-1, the V gene TRBV11-2; the D is unclear. Trimming stripped 5 bases from V and 1 base from J, with 14 bases between. In germline, CDR1 is SGHAT, CDR2 FQNNGV. The CDR3 loop spans 15 amino acids. The chain's CDR3 is CASSTAGRANTEAFF. The DNA for the CDR3 is TGTGCCAGCAGCACGGCCGGGCGGGCGAACACTGAAGCTTTCTTT.

The rearrangement uses TRBV4-2 and TRBJ2-5; TRBD2 aligns across 9 bases. V lost 3 bases and J lost 1; bases outside the gene matches: 3. Germline V gene data show CDR1 as LGHNA and CDR2 as YNFKEQ. This CDR3 comprises 15 residues. CDR3 sequence: CASSQASGTQETQYF. For the CDR3, the DNA is TGTGCCAGCAGCCAGGCTAGCGGGACCCAAGAGACCCAGTACTTC.

This rearrangement joins TRBV7-8 to TRBJ1-4; 7 positions match TRBD1. Germline-derived CDR1 and CDR2 are SGHVS and FQNEAQ. The V and J ends lost 5 bases and 5 bases, in that order; junction bases with no gene match: 8. The CDR3 loop spans 15 amino acids. DNA for the CDR3: TGTGCCAGCAGCCTCCCGGGACAGCCGAATGAAAAACTGTTTTTT. Protein: CASSLPGQPNEKLFF.

This clone is judged large. The rearrangement uses TRBV5-5 and TRBJ1-4, with 7 bases matching TRBD1. V lost 5 bases to trimming and J lost 0 bases; unmatched junction nucleotides: 7. Looked up from germline, CDR1 is SGHKS and CDR2 is YYEKEE (reference sequence). This CDR3 contains 16 residues. In DNA, the CDR3 is TGTGCCAGCAGGCTCGCCAGGGGGGCAACTAATGAAAAACTGTTTTTT. Translated, it gives CASRLARGATNEKLFF.

The chain uses TRBV11-2 and TRBJ2-4; D might be TRBD2 (6 bases). Trimming stripped 1 base from V and 8 bases from J, with 18 bases between. The germline CDR1 and CDR2 sequences are SGHAT and FQNNGV. The CDR3 sequence is 16 residues long. CDR3 loop: CASSLVFGAEGDIQYF. The CDR3 DNA is TGTGCCAGCAGCTTAGTGTTCGGGGCGGAGGGTGACATTCAGTACTTC.

This rearrangement joins TRBV28 to TRBJ1-2; a possible D gene is TRBD1 (5 bases). V lost 3 bases and J lost 6, with 17 bases in between. The germline V gene encodes CDR1 MDHEN and CDR2 SYDVKM. This CDR3 region has 15 residues. The CDR3 region has the DNA TGTGCCAGCAGTTTGGCTACAGGAGGGGTGGATGGCTACACCTTC. Translation gives CASSLATGGVDGYTF.

The chain uses TRBV19 and TRBJ1-2, with D uncertain. Germline V gene data show CDR1 as LNHDA and CDR2 as SQIVND (reference sequence). The CDR3 covers 14 residues. Trimming removed 8 bases at V and 4 bases at J, with 17 bases between. The CDR3 is CASWRGDGAYGYTF. The CDR3 DNA follows: TGTGCCAGTTGGCGAGGAGACGGAGCCTATGGCTACACCTTC.

The V and J genes are TRBV19 and TRBJ2-3; D is possibly TRBD1 (5 bases). V was cut by 3 bases and J by 4 bases, with 11 bases left in between. Looked up from germline, CDR1 is LNHDA and CDR2 is SQIVND (reference sequence). The CDR3 extends over 14 amino acids. DNA for the CDR3: TGTGCCAGTAGTATGGGGCAGGGCGCAGATACGCAGTATTTT. Translation gives CASSMGQGADTQYF. The full variable domain, with the rest looked up from reference TRBV19 and TRBJ2-3, is DGGITQSPKYLFRKEGQNVTLSCEQNLNHDAMYWYRQDPGQGLRLIYYSQIVNDFQKGDIAEGYSVSREKKESFPLTVTSAQKNPTAFYLCASSMGQGADTQYFGPGTRLTVL.